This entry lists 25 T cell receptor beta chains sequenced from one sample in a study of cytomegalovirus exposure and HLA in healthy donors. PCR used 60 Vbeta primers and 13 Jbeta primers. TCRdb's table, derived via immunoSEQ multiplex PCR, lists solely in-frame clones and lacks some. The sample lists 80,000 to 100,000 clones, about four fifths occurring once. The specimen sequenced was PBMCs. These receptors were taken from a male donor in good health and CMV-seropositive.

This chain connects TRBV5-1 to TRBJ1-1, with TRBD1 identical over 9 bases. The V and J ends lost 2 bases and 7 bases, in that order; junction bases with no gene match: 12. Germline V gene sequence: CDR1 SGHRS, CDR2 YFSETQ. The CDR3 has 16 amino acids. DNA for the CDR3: TGCGCCAGCAGCTTAATAGGACAGGGGCCAAAGGGTGAAGCTTTCTTT. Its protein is CASSLIGQGPKGEAFF.

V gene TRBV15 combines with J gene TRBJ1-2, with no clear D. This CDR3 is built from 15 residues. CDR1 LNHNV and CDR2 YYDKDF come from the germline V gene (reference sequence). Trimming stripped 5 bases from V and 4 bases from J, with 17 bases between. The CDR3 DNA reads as TGTGCCACCAGCCCCTCAAGGCTAGGTGGCTATGGCTACACCTTC. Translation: CATSPSRLGGYGYTF.

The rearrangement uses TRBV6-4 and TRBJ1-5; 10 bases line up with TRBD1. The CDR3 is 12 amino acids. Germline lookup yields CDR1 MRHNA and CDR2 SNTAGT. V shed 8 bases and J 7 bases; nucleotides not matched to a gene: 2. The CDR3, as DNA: TGTGCCAGCGGACAGGGGGACCAGCCCCAGCATTTT. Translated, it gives CASGQGDQPQHF.

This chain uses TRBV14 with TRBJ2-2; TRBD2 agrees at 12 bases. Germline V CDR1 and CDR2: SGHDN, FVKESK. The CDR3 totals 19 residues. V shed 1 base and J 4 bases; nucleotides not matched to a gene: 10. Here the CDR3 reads CASSQGHPLAGGLTGELFF. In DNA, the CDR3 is TGTGCCAGCAGCCAAGGCCACCCGCTAGCGGGGGGGCTCACCGGGGAGCTGTTTTTT.

CDR3 residues: CASSRGTSGAQYF. CDR3 nucleotides: TGCGCCAGCAGCCGGGGGACTAGCGGGGCGCAGTATTTT. The chain carries TRBV4-3 and TRBJ2-3; 13 bases map to TRBD2. Unmatched junction bases numbered 2, after V lost 4 bases and J lost 10 bases. The CDR3 runs to 13 residues. Germline CDR1 LGHNA, CDR2 YSLEER.

CDR3 residues: CASSPGQGGVYTEAFF. DNA for the CDR3: TGTGCCAGCTCACCCGGACAGGGCGGCGTTTACACTGAAGCTTTCTTT. The rearrangement joins TRBV18 to TRBJ1-1; 8 bases are a match to TRBD1. The V and J ends lost 3 bases and 3 bases, in that order; junction bases with no gene match: 9. Germline values: CDR1 KGHSH, CDR2 LQKENI. The CDR3 runs 16 residues.

The CDR3 sequence is CAISLVGRTSGTDTQYF. The DNA of the CDR3 is TGTGCCATCAGTCTTGTCGGACGGACTAGCGGCACAGATACGCAGTATTTT. The chain employs TRBV10-3 and TRBJ2-3, with 9 bases aligning to TRBD2. This CDR3 spans 17 amino acids. The V and J ends lost 5 bases and 1 base, in that order; junction bases with no gene match: 10. CDR1 is ENHRY, CDR2 SYGVKD, per germline.

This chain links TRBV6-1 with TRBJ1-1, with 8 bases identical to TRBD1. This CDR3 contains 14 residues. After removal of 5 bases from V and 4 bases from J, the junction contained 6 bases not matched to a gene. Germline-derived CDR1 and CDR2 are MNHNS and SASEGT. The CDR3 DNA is TGTGCCAGCAGTCCTAACAGGGGGGGCACTGAAGCTTTCTTT. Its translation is CASSPNRGGTEAFF.

For the CDR3, the DNA is TGCGCCAGCAGCGTCCCGTCTAAAGAGACCCAGTACTTC. Its protein product is CASSVPSKETQYF. The genes are TRBV5-1 and TRBJ2-5; D unclear. CDR1 is SGHRS, CDR2 YFSETQ, per germline. V dropped 4 bases and J dropped 3 bases, with 10 bases sitting between them. There are 13 residues in the CDR3.

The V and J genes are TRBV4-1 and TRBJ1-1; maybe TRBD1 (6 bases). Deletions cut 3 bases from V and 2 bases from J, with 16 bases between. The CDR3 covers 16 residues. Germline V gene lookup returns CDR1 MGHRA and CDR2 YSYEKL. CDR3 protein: CASSQEADSFNTEAFF. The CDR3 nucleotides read TGCGCCAGCAGCCAGGAAGCGGACAGCTTTAACACTGAAGCTTTCTTT.

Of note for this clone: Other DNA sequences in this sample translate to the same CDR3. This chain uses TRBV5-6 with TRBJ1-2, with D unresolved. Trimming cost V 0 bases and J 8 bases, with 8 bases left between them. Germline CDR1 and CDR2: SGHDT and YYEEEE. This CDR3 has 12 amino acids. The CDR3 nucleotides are TGTGCCAGCAGCTTGGCCGGTTACGGCTACACCTTC. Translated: CASSLAGYGYTF. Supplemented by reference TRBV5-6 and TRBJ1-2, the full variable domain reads DAGVTQSPTHLIKTRGQQVTLRCSPKSGHDTVSWYQQALGQGPQFIFQYYEEEERQRGNFPDRFSGHQFPNYSSELNVNALLLGDSALYLCASSLAGYGYTFGSGTRLTVV.

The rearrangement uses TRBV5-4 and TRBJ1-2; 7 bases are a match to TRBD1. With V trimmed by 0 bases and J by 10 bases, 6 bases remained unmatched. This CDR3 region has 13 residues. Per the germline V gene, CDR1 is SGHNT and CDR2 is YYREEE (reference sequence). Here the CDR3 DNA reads TGTGCCAGCAGCTTGGTTCAGGGGGAGGTCTACACCTTC. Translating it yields CASSLVQGEVYTF.

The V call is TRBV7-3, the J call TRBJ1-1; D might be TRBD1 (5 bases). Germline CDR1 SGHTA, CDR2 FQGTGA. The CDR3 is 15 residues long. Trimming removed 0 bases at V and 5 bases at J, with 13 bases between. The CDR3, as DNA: TGTGCCAGCAGCTTAACAGGTCTGGCAGGGACTGAAGCTTTCTTT. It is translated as CASSLTGLAGTEAFF.

The CDR3 DNA follows: TGTGCCAGCAGCTTAGAGAGGACAGGGGGCTTTGGCTACACCTTC. This gives the protein CASSLERTGGFGYTF. V and J are TRBV7-2 and TRBJ1-2, with 11 positions matching TRBD1. Germline lookup yields CDR1 SGHTA and CDR2 FQGNSA. This CDR3 comprises 15 residues. V was clipped by 1 base and J by 7 bases; unmatched bases: 5.

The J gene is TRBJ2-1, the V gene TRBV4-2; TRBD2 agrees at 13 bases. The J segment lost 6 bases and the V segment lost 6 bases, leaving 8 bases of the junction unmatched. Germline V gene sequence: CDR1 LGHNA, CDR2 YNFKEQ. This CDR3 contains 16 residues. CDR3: CASRLTSGGARNEQFF. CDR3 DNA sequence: TGTGCCAGCAGACTAACTAGCGGGGGGGCTCGCAATGAGCAGTTCTTC.

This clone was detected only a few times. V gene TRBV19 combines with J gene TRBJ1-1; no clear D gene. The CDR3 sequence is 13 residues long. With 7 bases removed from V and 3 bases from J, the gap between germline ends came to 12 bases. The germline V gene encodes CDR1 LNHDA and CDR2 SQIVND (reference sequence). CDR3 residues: CASILGGDTEAFF. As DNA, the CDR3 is TGTGCCAGTATTTTGGGAGGAGACACTGAAGCTTTCTTT. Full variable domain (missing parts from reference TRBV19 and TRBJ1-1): DGGITQSPKYLFRKEGQNVTLSCEQNLNHDAMYWYRQDPGQGLRLIYYSQIVNDFQKGDIAEGYSVSREKKESFPLTVTSAQKNPTAFYLCASILGGDTEAFFGQGTRLTVV.

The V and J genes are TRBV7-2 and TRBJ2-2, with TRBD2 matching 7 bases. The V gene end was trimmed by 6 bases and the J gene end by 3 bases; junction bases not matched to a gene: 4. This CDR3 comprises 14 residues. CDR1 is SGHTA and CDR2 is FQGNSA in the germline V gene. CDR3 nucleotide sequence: TGTGCCAGCAGTTCCCGGGGGGACACCGGGGAGCTGTTTTTT. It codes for CASSSRGDTGELFF.

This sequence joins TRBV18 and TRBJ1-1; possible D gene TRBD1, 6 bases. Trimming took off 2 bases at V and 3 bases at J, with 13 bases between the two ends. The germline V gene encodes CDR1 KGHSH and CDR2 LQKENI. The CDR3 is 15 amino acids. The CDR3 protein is CASSPFNPGDTEAFF. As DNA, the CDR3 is TGTGCCAGCTCACCATTCAATCCAGGGGACACTGAAGCTTTCTTT. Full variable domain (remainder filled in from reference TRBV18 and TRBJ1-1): NAGVMQNPRHLVRRRGQEARLRCSPMKGHSHVYWYRQLPEEGLKFMVYLQKENIIDESGMPKERFSAEFPKEGPSILRIQQVVRGDSAAYFCASSPFNPGDTEAFFGQGTRLTVV.

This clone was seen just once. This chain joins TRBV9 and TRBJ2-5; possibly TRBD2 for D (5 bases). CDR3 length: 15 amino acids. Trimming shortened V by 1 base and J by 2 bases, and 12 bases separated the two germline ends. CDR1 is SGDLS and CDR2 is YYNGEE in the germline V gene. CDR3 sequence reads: CASSVRAGNQETQYF. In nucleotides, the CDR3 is TGTGCCAGCAGCGTAAGGGCGGGTAATCAAGAGACCCAGTACTTC.

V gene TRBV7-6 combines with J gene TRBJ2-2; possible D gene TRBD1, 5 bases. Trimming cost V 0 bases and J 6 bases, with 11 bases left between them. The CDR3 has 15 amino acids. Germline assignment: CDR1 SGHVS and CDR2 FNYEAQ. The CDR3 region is CASSLAGLGPGELFF. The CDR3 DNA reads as TGTGCCAGCAGCTTAGCAGGGTTGGGGCCCGGGGAGCTGTTTTTT.

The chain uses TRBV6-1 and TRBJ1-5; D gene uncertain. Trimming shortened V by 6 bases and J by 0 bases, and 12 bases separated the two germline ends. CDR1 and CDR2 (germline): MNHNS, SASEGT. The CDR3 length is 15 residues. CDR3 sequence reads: CASRGGSYSNQPQHF. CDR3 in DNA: TGTGCCAGCAGAGGCGGCAGTTATAGCAATCAGCCCCAGCATTTT.

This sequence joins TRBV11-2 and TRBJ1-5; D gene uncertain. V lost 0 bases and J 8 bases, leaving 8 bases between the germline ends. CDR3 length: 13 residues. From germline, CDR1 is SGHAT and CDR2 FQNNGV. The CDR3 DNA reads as TGTGCCAGCAGCTTAGATCCCGGGGAGCCCCAGCATTTT. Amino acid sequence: CASSLDPGEPQHF.

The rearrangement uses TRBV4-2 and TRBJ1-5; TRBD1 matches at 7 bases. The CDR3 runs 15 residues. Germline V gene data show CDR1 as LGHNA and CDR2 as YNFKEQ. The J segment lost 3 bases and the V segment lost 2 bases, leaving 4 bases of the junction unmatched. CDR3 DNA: TGTGCCAGCAGCCAACGACAGGGCCTCAATCAGCCCCAGCATTTT. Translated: CASSQRQGLNQPQHF.

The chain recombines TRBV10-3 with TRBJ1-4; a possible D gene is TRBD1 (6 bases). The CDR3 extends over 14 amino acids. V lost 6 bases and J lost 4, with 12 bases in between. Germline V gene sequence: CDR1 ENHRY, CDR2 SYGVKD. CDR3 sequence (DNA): TGTGCCATCAGCCCAGGGGAGGGTAATGAAAAACTGTTTTTT. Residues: CAISPGEGNEKLFF.

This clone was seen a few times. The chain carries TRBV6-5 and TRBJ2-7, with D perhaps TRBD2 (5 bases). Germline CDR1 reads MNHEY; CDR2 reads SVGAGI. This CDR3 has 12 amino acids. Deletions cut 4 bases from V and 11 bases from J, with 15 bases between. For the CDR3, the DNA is TGTGCCAGCAGTTCCGCCGACGGGCGGGAGTACTTC. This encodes CASSSADGREYF.